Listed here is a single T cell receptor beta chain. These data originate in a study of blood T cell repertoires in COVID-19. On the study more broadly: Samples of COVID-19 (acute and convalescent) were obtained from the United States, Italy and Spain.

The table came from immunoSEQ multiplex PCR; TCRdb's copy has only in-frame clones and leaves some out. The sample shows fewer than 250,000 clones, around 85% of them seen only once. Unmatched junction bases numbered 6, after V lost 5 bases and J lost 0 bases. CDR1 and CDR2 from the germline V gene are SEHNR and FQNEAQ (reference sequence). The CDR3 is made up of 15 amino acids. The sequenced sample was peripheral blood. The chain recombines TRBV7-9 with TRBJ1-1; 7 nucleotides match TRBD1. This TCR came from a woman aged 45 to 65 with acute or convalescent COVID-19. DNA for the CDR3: TGTGCCAGCAGCCCGGCGGGACAGTTGAACACTGAAGCTTTCTTT. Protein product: CASSPAGQLNTEAFF. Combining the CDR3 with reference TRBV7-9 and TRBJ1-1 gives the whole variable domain DTGVSQNPRHKITKRGQNVTFRCDPISEHNRLYWYRQTLGQGPEFLTYFQNEAQLEKSRLLSDRFSAERPKGSFSTLEIQRTEQGDSAMYLCASSPAGQLNTEAFFGQGTRLTVV.